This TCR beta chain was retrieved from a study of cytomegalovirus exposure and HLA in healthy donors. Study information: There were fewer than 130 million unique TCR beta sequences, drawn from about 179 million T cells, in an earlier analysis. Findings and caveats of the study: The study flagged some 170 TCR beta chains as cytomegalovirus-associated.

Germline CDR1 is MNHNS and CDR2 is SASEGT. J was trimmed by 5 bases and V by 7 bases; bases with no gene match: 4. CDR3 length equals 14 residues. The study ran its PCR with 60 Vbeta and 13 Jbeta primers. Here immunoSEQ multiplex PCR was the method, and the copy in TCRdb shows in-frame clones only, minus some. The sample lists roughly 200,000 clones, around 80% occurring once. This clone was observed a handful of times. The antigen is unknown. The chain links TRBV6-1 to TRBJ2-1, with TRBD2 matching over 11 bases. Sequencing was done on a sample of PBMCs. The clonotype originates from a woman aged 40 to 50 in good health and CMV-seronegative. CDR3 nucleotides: TGTGCCAGCAAACTAGCGGGAGAGCACAATGAGCAGTTCTTC. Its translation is CASKLAGEHNEQFF.